The sequence of this TCR beta chain was determined in a study of T cell changes during pregnancy in multiple sclerosis. TCRdb keeps only in-frame clones here, not all; method: immunoSEQ multiplex PCR. The sample yields over 25,000 clones, around 90% seen once. Germline CDR1 reads LGHNA; CDR2 reads YSLEER. This CDR3 spans 15 amino acids. V gave up 4 bases and J gave up 0 bases; unmatched junction bases: 4. This chain joins TRBV4-3 and TRBJ1-1, with 8 nucleotides matching TRBD1. The source is a female donor with multiple sclerosis, enrolled in a pregnancy study. The sample was CD8+ T cells from peripheral blood mononuclear cells, taken before pregnancy. The DNA for the CDR3 is TGCGCCAGCAGCCGGGACAGGCCTATGAACACTGAAGCTTTCTTT. This encodes CASSRDRPMNTEAFF.